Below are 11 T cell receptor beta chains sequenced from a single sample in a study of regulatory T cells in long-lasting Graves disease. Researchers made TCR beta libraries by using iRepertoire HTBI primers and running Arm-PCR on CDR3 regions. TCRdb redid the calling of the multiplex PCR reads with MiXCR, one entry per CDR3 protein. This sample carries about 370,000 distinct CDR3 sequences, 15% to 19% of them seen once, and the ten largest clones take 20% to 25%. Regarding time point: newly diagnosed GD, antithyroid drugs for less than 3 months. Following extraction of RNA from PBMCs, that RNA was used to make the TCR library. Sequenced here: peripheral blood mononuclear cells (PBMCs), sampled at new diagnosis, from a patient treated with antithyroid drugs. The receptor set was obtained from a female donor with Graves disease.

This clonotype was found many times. The CDR3 sequence: CSATGTRSSYEQYF. The CDR3 DNA reads as TGCAGTGCAACCGGGACTAGGAGCTCCTACGAGCAGTACTTC. The V and J genes are TRBV20-1 and TRBJ2-7; 8 positions match TRBD2. CDR1 and CDR2 from the germline V gene are DFQATT and SNEGSKA (reference sequence). CDR3 length equals 14 residues. The V gene end was trimmed by 6 bases and the J gene end by 0 bases; junction bases not matched to a gene: 7.

The CDR3 nucleotides are TGCGCCACCTCCCCAGACTACGAGCAGTACTTC. Translating gives CATSPDYEQYF. This chain uses TRBV10-2 with TRBJ2-7; D gene unclear. With 10 bases removed from V and 3 bases from J, the gap between germline ends came to 10 bases. The CDR3 sequence is 11 residues long. CDR1 is WSHSY, CDR2 SAAADI, per germline.

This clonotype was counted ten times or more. CDR3: CSARETGMDTEAFF. The CDR3 region has the DNA TGCAGTGCTAGAGAGACAGGGATGGACACTGAAGCTTTCTTT. This chain uses TRBV20-1 with TRBJ1-1; 7 bases are a match to TRBD1. Germline lookup yields CDR1 DFQATT and CDR2 SNEGSKA (reference sequence). V lost 0 bases to trimming and J lost 3 bases; unmatched junction nucleotides: 4. The CDR3 contains 14 residues.

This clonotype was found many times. DNA for the CDR3: TGTGCCAGCAGCGAGCTGTCGGGCACTGAAGCTTTCTTT. Translation gives CASSELSGTEAFF. The V and J genes are TRBV5-5 and TRBJ1-1, with no clear D. The CDR3 spans 13 residues. The germline V gene has CDR1 SGHKS and CDR2 YYEKEE (reference sequence). Trimming removed 4 bases at V and 4 bases at J, with 11 bases between. The full variable domain, completed using reference TRBV5-5 and TRBJ1-1, is DAGVTQSPTHLIKTRGQQVTLRCSPISGHKSVSWYQQVLGQGPQFIFQYYEKEERGRGNFPDRFSARQFPNYSSELNVNALLLGDSALYLCASSELSGTEAFFGQGTRLTVV.

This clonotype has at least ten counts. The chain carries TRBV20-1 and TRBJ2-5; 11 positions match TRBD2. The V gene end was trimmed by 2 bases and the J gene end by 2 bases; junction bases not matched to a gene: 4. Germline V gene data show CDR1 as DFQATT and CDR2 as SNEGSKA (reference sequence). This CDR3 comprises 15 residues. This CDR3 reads CSARNLAGGQETQYF. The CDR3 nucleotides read TGCAGTGCTAGAAACTTAGCGGGAGGGCAAGAGACCCAGTACTTC.

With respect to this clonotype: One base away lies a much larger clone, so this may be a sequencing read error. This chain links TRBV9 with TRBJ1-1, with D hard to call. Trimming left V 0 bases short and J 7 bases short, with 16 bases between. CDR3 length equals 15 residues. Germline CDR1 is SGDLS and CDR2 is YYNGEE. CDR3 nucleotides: TGTGCCAGCAGCGTAGATGCACAGACCAACTATGAAGCTTTCTTT. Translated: CASSVDAQTNYEAFF.

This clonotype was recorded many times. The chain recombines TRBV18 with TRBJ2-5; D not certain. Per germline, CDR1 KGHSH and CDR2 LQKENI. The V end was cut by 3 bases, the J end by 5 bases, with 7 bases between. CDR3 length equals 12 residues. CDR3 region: CASSPSGETQYF. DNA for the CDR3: TGTGCCAGCTCACCTTCTGGGGAGACCCAGTACTTC.

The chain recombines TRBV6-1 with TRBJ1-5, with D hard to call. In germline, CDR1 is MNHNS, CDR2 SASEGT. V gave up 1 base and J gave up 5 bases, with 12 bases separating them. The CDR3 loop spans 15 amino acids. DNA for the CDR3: TGTGCCAGCAGTGAAGAGGAAGAAGGGCATCAGCCCCAGCATTTT. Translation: CASSEEEEGHQPQHF.

CDR3: CASSRGDRGMQPQHF. The CDR3 nucleotides read TGTGCCAGCAGCCGGGGGGACAGGGGCATGCAGCCCCAGCATTTT. V is TRBV12-3 or TRBV12-4 and J is TRBJ1-5; TRBD1 aligns across 10 bases. This CDR3 is built from 15 residues. Trimming removed 6 bases from V and 7 bases from J; junction bases left unmatched: 9.

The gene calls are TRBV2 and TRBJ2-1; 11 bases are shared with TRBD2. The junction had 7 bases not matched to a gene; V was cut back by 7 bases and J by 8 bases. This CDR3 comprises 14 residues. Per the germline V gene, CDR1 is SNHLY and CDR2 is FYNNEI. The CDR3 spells CASKIAGGPDEQFF. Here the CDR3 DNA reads TGTGCCAGCAAAATAGCGGGAGGGCCGGATGAGCAGTTCTTC.

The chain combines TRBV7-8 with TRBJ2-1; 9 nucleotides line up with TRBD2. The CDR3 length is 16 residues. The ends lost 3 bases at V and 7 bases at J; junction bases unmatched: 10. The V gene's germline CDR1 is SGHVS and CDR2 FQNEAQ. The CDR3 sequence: CASSFDISGRLNEQFF. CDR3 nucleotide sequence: TGTGCCAGCAGCTTCGACATCAGCGGGAGGTTAAATGAGCAGTTCTTC. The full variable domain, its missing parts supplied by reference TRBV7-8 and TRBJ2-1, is GAGVSQSPRYKVAKRGQDVALRCDPISGHVSLFWYQQALGQGPEFLTYFQNEAQLDKSGLPSDRFFAERPEGSVSTLKIQRTQQEDSAVYLCASSFDISGRLNEQFFGPGTRLTVL.